This entry is about one T cell receptor (beta chain). No antigen is known for it. These data belong to a study of cytomegalovirus exposure and HLA in healthy donors. The V end lost 3 bases, the J end lost 2 bases, and 11 bases lay between the germline ends. The CDR3 runs 14 residues. Germline V gene lookup returns CDR1 LNHDA and CDR2 SQIVND (reference sequence). General observations from the study: Most TCR sequences were uncommon, yet certain public TCRs appeared in many donors. Cytomegalovirus-associated TCR beta chains were listed, numbering approximately 150. Cytomegalovirus status was reportedly diagnosed by the classifier with high specificity and sensitivity.

Assay: immunoSEQ multiplex PCR; the TCRdb copy retains only in-frame clones and omits some. The table lists about 130,000 clones, 89% of them singletons. The donors were part of the validation cohort, which consisted of about 120 subjects and was separate from the first cohort of about 670 subjects. This chain connects TRBV19 to TRBJ2-7; D gene uncertain. The specimen sequenced was PBMCs. The receptor comes from a woman under 30 in good health and CMV-seronegative. In DNA form, the CDR3 reads TGTGCCAGTAGTATCATGGGCCAGACCTACGAGCAGTACTTC. Its translation: CASSIMGQTYEQYF.